These T cell receptor beta chains were read from a single sample in a study of a mutant IDH1 vaccine in newly diagnosed glioma. Only in-frame clones appear in the TCRdb table, and some are missing; sequencing was by immunoSEQ multiplex PCR. Counted here are approximately 62,000 clones, 84% occurring once; the ten biggest clones make up about 4.1%. Their target antigens are unknown. The sequencing here drew on PBMCs, taken from a glioma patient whose treatment included an IDH1 peptide vaccine. The source of these receptors is a young man with glioma. CDR3s include the opening cysteine and the closing phenylalanine or tryptophan. Each record gives: J gene, clone size, V gene, D gene, CDR3 DNA, CDR3 protein. A D gene is named only where the DNA matches it firmly. Size is omitted from some rows. Given values are once, few, many or a class for expanded clones.

j_gene: TRBJ2-1
abundance: .
v_gene: TRBV6-5
d_gene: TRBD1
CDR3nt: TGTGCCAGCAGTTACCGGACAGGGGGCTCCTACAATGAGCAGTTCTTC
CDR3aa: CASSYRTGGSYNEQFF

j_gene: TRBJ1-2
abundance: once
v_gene: TRBV10-2
d_gene: .
CDR3nt: TGCGCCAGCAGCGGACAGCACTATGGCTACACCTTC
CDR3aa: CASSGQHYGYTF

j_gene: TRBJ1-5
abundance: .
v_gene: TRBV15
d_gene: TRBD1
CDR3nt: TGTGCCACCAGCAAGACCGACCAGGGGGCCCAGCATTTT
CDR3aa: CATSKTDQGAQHF

j_gene: TRBJ2-1
abundance: .
v_gene: TRBV10-3
d_gene: .
CDR3nt: TGTGCCATCAGTGAGTCGGTTGAGCAGTTCTTC
CDR3aa: CAISESVEQFF

j_gene: TRBJ2-5
abundance: .
v_gene: TRBV5-1
d_gene: .
CDR3nt: TGCGCCAGCAGCTTGGCCACCAGGGTTCAGGAGACCCAGTACTTC
CDR3aa: CASSLATRVQETQYF

j_gene: TRBJ1-5
abundance: .
v_gene: TRBV7-6
d_gene: .
CDR3nt: TGTGCCAGCAGCCCAGGATGGGGCAATCAGCCCCAGCATTTT
CDR3aa: CASSPGWGNQPQHF

j_gene: TRBJ2-3
abundance: .
v_gene: TRBV5-4
d_gene: .
CDR3nt: TGTGCCAGCAGGGCAGGGGGGGGGTCCACAGATACGCAGTATTTT
CDR3aa: CASRAGGGSTDTQYF

j_gene: TRBJ2-3
abundance: .
v_gene: TRBV19
d_gene: TRBD2
CDR3nt: TGTGCCAGTAGTATGGGGCTTATATCTTCGTTAGCGGGGGTCCATACGCAGTATTTT
CDR3aa: CASSMGLISSLAGVHTQYF

j_gene: TRBJ2-1
abundance: .
v_gene: TRBV9
d_gene: TRBD2
CDR3nt: TGTGCCAGCAGCGTAGCTCTAAGCGGGGGGAAGGATGAGCAGTTCTTC
CDR3aa: CASSVALSGGKDEQFF

j_gene: TRBJ1-1
abundance: .
v_gene: TRBV6-1
d_gene: .
CDR3nt: TGTGCCAGCAGTACGACCCGGGTGGGTACTGAAGCTTTCTTT
CDR3aa: CASSTTRVGTEAFF

j_gene: TRBJ1-5
abundance: .
v_gene: TRBV7-8
d_gene: .
CDR3nt: TGTGCCAGCAGCTTAGCGAGCAATCAGCCCCAGCATTTT
CDR3aa: CASSLASNQPQHF

j_gene: TRBJ1-4
abundance: .
v_gene: TRBV4-1
d_gene: TRBD1
CDR3nt: TGCGCCAGCAGCCAAGGGGACAGGGCCCTGGGTAATGAAAAACTGTTTTTT
CDR3aa: CASSQGDRALGNEKLFF

j_gene: TRBJ2-5
abundance: .
v_gene: TRBV9
d_gene: TRBD2
CDR3nt: TGTGCCAGCAGCGTGCCTTGGGGGAGGGGACAAGAGACCCAGTACTTC
CDR3aa: CASSVPWGRGQETQYF

j_gene: TRBJ2-1
abundance: .
v_gene: TRBV7-8
d_gene: .
CDR3nt: TGTGCCAGCAGCTTAGCCAGGACTCCCTCCTACAATGAGCAGTTCTTC
CDR3aa: CASSLARTPSYNEQFF

j_gene: TRBJ1-3
abundance: .
v_gene: TRBV6-5
d_gene: .
CDR3nt: TGTGCCAGCAGTTTCCAGGGAGACCCTGGAAACACCATATATTTT
CDR3aa: CASSFQGDPGNTIYF

j_gene: TRBJ2-7
abundance: once
v_gene: TRBV18
d_gene: .
CDR3nt: TGTGCCACACACCCGGTTGACTCCTACGAGCAGTACTTC
CDR3aa: CATHPVDSYEQYF

j_gene: TRBJ2-3
abundance: once
v_gene: TRBV28
d_gene: TRBD2
CDR3nt: TGTGCCAGCAGTTTCCGGCGGGGGGGGAGCACAGATACGCAGTATTTT
CDR3aa: CASSFRRGGSTDTQYF

j_gene: TRBJ2-1
abundance: .
v_gene: TRBV5-1
d_gene: .
CDR3nt: TGCGCCAGCAGCTTGGCCAACCTAGCGTCCTACAATGAGCAGTTCTTC
CDR3aa: CASSLANLASYNEQFF

j_gene: TRBJ1-1
abundance: few
v_gene: TRBV9
d_gene: TRBD1
CDR3nt: TGTGCCAGCAGCGTCCAGACAGGGGTACGGAGCACTGAAGCTTTCTTT
CDR3aa: CASSVQTGVRSTEAFF

j_gene: TRBJ2-7
abundance: once
v_gene: TRBV13
d_gene: TRBD1
CDR3nt: TGTGCCAGCAGCTCGGGACAGGGGAACTACGAGCAGTACTTC
CDR3aa: CASSSGQGNYEQYF

j_gene: TRBJ1-2
abundance: .
v_gene: TRBV9
d_gene: TRBD1
CDR3nt: TGTGCCAGCAGCCTCGGACAGGGTGGCCTCGGCTACACCTTC
CDR3aa: CASSLGQGGLGYTF

j_gene: TRBJ1-4
abundance: .
v_gene: TRBV19
d_gene: .
CDR3nt: TGTGCCAGTAGGGACAGACCAAATGAAAAACTGTTTTTT
CDR3aa: CASRDRPNEKLFF

j_gene: TRBJ2-2
abundance: .
v_gene: TRBV7-6
d_gene: TRBD1
CDR3nt: TGTGCCAGCAGCTCCGGACAGGGTTCCGACACCGGGGAGCTGTTTTTT
CDR3aa: CASSSGQGSDTGELFF

j_gene: TRBJ2-1
abundance: .
v_gene: TRBV27
d_gene: .
CDR3nt: TGTGCCAGCACCAAGTTTAGGGAGAGCACGAGGGGGAATGAGCAGTTCTTC
CDR3aa: CASTKFRESTRGNEQFF

j_gene: TRBJ1-5
abundance: .
v_gene: TRBV29-1
d_gene: .
CDR3nt: TGCAGCGTTGGTGGAGGGTACAGCAATCAGCCCCAGCATTTT
CDR3aa: CSVGGGYSNQPQHF

j_gene: TRBJ1-2
abundance: .
v_gene: TRBV5-4
d_gene: .
CDR3nt: TGTGCCAGCAGCTTGATGGGGGCCGGTTCTAACTATGGCTACACCTTC
CDR3aa: CASSLMGAGSNYGYTF

j_gene: TRBJ2-1
abundance: once
v_gene: TRBV29-1
d_gene: .
CDR3nt: TGCAGCGTTGAAGGCGGGGGCCCGTACAATGAGCAGTTCTTC
CDR3aa: CSVEGGGPYNEQFF

j_gene: TRBJ1-6
abundance: once
v_gene: TRBV28
d_gene: TRBD1
CDR3nt: TGTGCCAGCAGTTACAGCAGGGGGCGCTTGACACCCCTCCACTTT
CDR3aa: CASSYSRGRLTPLHF

j_gene: TRBJ2-7
abundance: .
v_gene: TRBV6-5
d_gene: .
CDR3nt: TGTGCCAGCAGTTACTCGTCAGGGGTACACGAGCAGTACTTC
CDR3aa: CASSYSSGVHEQYF